This paragraph covers one T cell receptor (beta chain) sequence. Its cognate antigen has yet to be identified. Base quality data are lacking; no much larger clone is found one base away. The Qiagen DNeasy kit was used to extract genomic DNA both from unsorted PBMCs and from the negatively selected CD4+ and CD8+ fractions. Amplification of TCR beta CDR3 regions was done by immunoSEQ multiplex PCR with primers that anneal to V and J segments. A synthetic immune receptor repertoire was used to minimize amplification bias, and remaining bias was computationally removed after sequencing. The authors processed their data as follows. Custom Python scripts were used to quantify repertoire diversity as the Shannon entropy index. The unsorted, CD4+ and CD8+ repertoires were each analyzed separately, with the exception of combined analyses, where CD4+ and CD8+ sequences were merged in silico. A clone was considered expanded if an increase in frequency of at least 2-fold after treatment relative to C1D1 was found, and a pseudocount of 0.5 was applied to clones undetected at baseline. Singleton clones were defined as clones with 0 or 1 copy at C1D1, and non-singleton clones were defined as clones with 2 or more copies. Clones expanded in unsorted samples were annotated as CD4+, CD8+ or unknown by matching protein sequences in sorted samples from the same patient. Wilcoxon tests were applied to paired samples to test diversity changes from C1D1 to C4D1. Drawn from immuneACCESS, this table holds only the in-frame rearrangements with V and J called that TCRdb kept. Clones are partly lost; checked studies trace under half to an unresolved V gene and leave the rest unexplained. The V and J calls and clone size come from that table; D and trimming were worked out from the DNA. This sample gives about 12,000 clones in total; more than 65% of them show up just once. The ten largest clones represent 1.6% of the sample.

The junction carries 15 bases between V and J, which are trimmed by 6 bases and 0 bases respectively. Taken from cysteine to phenylalanine, the CDR3 has 17 residues. The read is trimmed to its CDR3 DNA, 51 bases read in frame from base 1. CDR1 and CDR2 (SNHLY, FYNNEI) derive from the germline V gene. The time point label on this specimen signifies: cycle 1 day 1 (C1D1), immediately before nivolumab initiation. Every trial patient had relapsed after autologous stem cell transplantation, and cohorts A, B and C differed in prior brentuximab vedotin exposure. A Miltenyi CD4+ T cell isolation kit was used for magnetic negative selection to purify CD4+ T cells from thawed PBMCs. The trial cohort included 45 to 65 patients with relapsed/refractory classical Hodgkin lymphoma, and each patient had a best overall response of complete response, partial response or progressive disease. In the multi-cohort phase II CheckMate 205 trial, trial patients received single-agent nivolumab. Best overall response was determined by an independent review committee according to the 2007 International Working Group response criteria. Trial PBMCs were collected just before the start of nivolumab (C1D1) and during therapy at cycle 2 day 1 and cycle 4 day 1. After peripheral blood was drawn into 8 mL Vacutainer Cell Preparation Tubes, PBMCs were isolated by centrifugation and then cryopreserved. Purified CD4+ and CD8+ fractions were prepared only for cases with an additional available PBMC sample. Magnetically labelled cells were removed on LS columns in a quadroMACS separator, and the flow-through was retained as the purified fraction.

The data are from a study of PD-1 blockade in classical Hodgkin lymphoma (dated by TCRdb to the early 2020s). With respect to the entire study: Nivolumab dosing was 3 mg/kg intravenously every 2 weeks, continuing until either disease progression or unacceptable toxicity. A peripheral blood immune signature of response to PD-1 blockade in classical Hodgkin lymphoma was defined using TCR beta sequencing and CyTOF. Overall study outcomes, separate from this receptor: Baseline TCR diversity was reported to be lower in newly diagnosed patients than in healthy donors, and even lower in relapsed/refractory patients. Diversity was lower in patients who began nivolumab less than 1 year after ASCT, so these patients were left out of later analyses to avoid confounding by immune reconstitution. Only a single clinical trial cohort was studied, and what caused the repertoire differences, possibly disease activity or prior therapy, remained undefined. By C4D1, a significant rise was seen in CD4+ TCR diversity but not in CD8+ TCR diversity (p=0.0027 vs p=0.16), and the rise was most apparent among complete responders (p=0.02). Baseline diversity similar to that of newly diagnosed patients was observed in trial patients achieving complete response, whereas significantly lower diversity was observed in partial responders and progressors.

This TCR was recovered from a human donor with classical Hodgkin lymphoma. Here the sequenced sample was CD4+ T cells from blood, taken at baseline. The chain is made from TRBV2 and TRBJ2-6; a weak D assignment points to TRBD1 (6 bases agree). The CDR3 protein is CASSLSNRVSGANVLTF. Read as DNA, the sequence is TGTGCCAGCAGCCTCAGCAACAGGGTCTCTGGGGCCAACGTCCTGACTTTC.